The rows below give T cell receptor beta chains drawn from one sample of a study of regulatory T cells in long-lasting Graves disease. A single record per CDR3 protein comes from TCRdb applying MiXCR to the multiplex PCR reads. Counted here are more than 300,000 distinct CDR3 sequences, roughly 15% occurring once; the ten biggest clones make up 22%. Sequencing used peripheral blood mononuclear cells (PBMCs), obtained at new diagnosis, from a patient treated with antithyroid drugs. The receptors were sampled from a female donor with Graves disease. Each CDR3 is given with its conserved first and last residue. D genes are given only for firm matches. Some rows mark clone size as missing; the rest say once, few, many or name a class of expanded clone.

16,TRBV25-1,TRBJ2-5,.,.,TGTGCCAGCAGTGAATTGTGGAACAGGGTGATAGAGACCCAGTACTTC,CASSELWNRVIETQYF
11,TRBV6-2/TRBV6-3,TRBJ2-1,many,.,TGTGCCAGCAGCTCAGTAGCTGAGCAGTTCTTC,CASSSVAEQFF
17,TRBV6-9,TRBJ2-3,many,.,TGTGCCAGCAGTTACAGGGTTGGCGGCGTGACGACAGATACGCAGTATTTT,CASSYRVGGVTTDTQYF
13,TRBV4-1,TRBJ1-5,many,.,TGCGCCAGCAGCCAATCGACAAGGCAGCCCCAGCATTTT,CASSQSTRQPQHF
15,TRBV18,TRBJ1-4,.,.,TGTGCCAGCTCACCACGAACTGACGATAATGAAAAACTGTTTTTT,CASSPRTDDNEKLFF
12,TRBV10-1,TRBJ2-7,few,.,TGCGCCAGTTCGGACGGAGACTACGAGCAGTACTTC,CASSDGDYEQYF
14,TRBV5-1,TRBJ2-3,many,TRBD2,TGCGCCAGCAGCTTACAGCGGGAGGGGGATACGCAGTATTTT,CASSLQREGDTQYF
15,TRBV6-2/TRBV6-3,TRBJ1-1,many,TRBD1,TGTGCCACCGCCAGGGACAGGGTAGGAGGGACTGAAGCTTTCTTT,CATARDRVGGTEAFF
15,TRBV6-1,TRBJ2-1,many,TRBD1,TGTGCCAGCAGTCGAGGGGGCCGATCCTACAATGAGCAGTTCTTC,CASSRGGRSYNEQFF
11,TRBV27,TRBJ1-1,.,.,TGTGCCAGCAGTTTCAGCGGTTCGGCTTTCTTT,CASSFSGSAFF
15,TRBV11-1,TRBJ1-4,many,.,TGTGCCAGCAGCCCCCAGGGAAGGAGGGATGAAAAACTGTTTTTT,CASSPQGRRDEKLFF
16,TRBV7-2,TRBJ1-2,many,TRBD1,TGTGCCAGCAGCTCCCGTACAGGGGGCCCAAACTATGGCTACACCTTC,CASSSRTGGPNYGYTF
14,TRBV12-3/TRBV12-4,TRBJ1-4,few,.,TGTGCCAGCAGTTCGACTGGGGGCAATGAAAAACTGTTTTTT,CASSSTGGNEKLFF
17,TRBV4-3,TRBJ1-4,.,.,TGCGCCAGCAGCCAAGATTTGGGCGGGAACGGGAATGAAAAACTGTTTTTT,CASSQDLGGNGNEKLFF
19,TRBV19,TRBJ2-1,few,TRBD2,TGTGCCAGTAGTATTGATGGGGGATGGGTAGCGGGGGACTACAATGAGCAGTTCTTC,CASSIDGGWVAGDYNEQFF
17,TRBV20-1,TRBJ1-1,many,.,TGCAGTGCTAGATCGGCAAGTGGTGGGGGGCTGAACACTGAAGCTTTCTTT,CSARSASGGGLNTEAFF
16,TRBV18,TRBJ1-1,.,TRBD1,TGTGCCAGCTCACCGGGGACAGAGTTCATGAACACTGAAGCTTTCTTT,CASSPGTEFMNTEAFF
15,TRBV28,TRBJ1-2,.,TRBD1,TGTGCCAGCAGACCCCCGGGACAGGGAGGAGATGGCTACACCTTC,CASRPPGQGGDGYTF
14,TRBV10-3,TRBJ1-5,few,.,TGTGCCATCAGTGAAAGGAGGGAAGGTCAGCCCCAGCATTTT,CAISERREGQPQHF
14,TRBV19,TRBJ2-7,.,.,TGTGCCACCTCGGACAGCCTTACGAACTACGAGCAGTACTTC,CATSDSLTNYEQYF
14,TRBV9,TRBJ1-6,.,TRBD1,TGTGCCAGCAGCGCGACAGGGGGGAATTCACCCCTCCACTTT,CASSATGGNSPLHF
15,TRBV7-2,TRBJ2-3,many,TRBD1,TGTGCCAGCAGCGCCCGGGACAGCATCCCAGATACGCAGTATTTT,CASSARDSIPDTQYF
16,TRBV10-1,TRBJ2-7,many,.,TGCGCCAGCAGTGAATTCCCAATAGCAACTGGCTACGAGCAGTACTTC,CASSEFPIATGYEQYF
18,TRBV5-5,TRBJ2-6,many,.,TGTGCCAGCAGCTCCAATGCGGGACGGACCTCTGGGGCCAACGTCCTGACTTTC,CASSSNAGRTSGANVLTF